What follows describes a single T cell receptor (beta chain). Its antigen is still unknown. V was shortened by 3 bases and J by 4 bases, with 20 bases between the two germline ends. The CDR3 covers 17 residues. Germline-derived CDR1 and CDR2 are MGHRA and YSYEKL. The entry originates in a study of T cell repertoires in cytomegalovirus infection. Whole-study context: Matching HLA type, along with CMV infection, was indicated by public TCR beta signatures. Whole-study results and caveats: Clonotype analysis showed dominance of the ex vivo response by HLA-C-restricted CMV-specific TCR beta clonotypes.

TCRdb fed the reads into MiXCR, producing one record per CDR3 protein. The table lists roughly 500,000 distinct CDR3 sequences, about 17% of them singletons. The TCR originated in a human donor in good health (CMV status not recorded). Some clones in this sample may be carry-over from other donors' samples. Specimen: CD8+ T cells from PBMCs. The chain is built from TRBV4-1 and TRBJ2-3; maybe TRBD2 (7 bases). The CDR3 region has the DNA TGCGCCAGCAGCCAGGGGGGGACAAGACTCTTAGCAGATACGCAGTATTTT. As protein: CASSQGGTRLLADTQYF.